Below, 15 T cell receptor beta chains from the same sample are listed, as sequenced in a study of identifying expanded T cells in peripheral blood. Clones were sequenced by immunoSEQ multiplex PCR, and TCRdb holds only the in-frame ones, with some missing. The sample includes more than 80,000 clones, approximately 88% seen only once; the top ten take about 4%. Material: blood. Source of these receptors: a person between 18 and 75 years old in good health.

CDR3: CASSLGELMGEQYF. Here the CDR3 DNA reads TGTGCCAGCAGCTTAGGGGAGCTGATGGGAGAGCAGTACTTC. The chain joins TRBV7-2 to TRBJ2-7, with D possibly TRBD2 on 5 matching bases. Deletions cut 1 base from V and 7 bases from J, with 14 bases between. The length of the CDR3 is 14 residues. Germline CDR1 SGHTA, CDR2 FQGNSA.

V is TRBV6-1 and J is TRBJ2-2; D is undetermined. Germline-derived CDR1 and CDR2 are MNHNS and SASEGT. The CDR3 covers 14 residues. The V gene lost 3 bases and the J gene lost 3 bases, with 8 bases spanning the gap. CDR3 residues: CASSDRYDTGELFF. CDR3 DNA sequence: TGTGCCAGCAGTGACAGATACGACACCGGGGAGCTGTTTTTT.

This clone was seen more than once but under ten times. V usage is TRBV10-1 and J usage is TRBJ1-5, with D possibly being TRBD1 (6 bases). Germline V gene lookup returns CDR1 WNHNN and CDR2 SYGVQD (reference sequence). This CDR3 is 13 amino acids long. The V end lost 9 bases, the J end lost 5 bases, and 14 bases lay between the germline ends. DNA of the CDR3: TGCGCCAGTTCGACAGGATTGGATCAGCCCCAGCATTTT. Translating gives CASSTGLDQPQHF.

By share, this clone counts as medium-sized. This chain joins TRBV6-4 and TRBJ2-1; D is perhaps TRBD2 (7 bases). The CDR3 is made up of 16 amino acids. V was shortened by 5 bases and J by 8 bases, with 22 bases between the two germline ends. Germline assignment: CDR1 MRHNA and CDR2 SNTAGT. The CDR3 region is CASSSEGGGGADEQFF. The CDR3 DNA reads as TGTGCCAGCAGTTCAGAGGGAGGGGGGGGCGCGGATGAGCAGTTCTTC.

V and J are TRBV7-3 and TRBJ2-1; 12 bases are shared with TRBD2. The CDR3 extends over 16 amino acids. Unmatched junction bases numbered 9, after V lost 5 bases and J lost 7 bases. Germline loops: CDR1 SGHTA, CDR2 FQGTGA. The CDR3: CASSPITSGRLNEQFF. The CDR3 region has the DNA TGTGCCAGCAGCCCTATAACTAGCGGGAGGTTGAATGAGCAGTTCTTC.

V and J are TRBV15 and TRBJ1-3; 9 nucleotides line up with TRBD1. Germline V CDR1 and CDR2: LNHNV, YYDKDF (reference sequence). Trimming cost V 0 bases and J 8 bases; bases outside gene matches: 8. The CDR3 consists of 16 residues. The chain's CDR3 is CATSREPGQGSDTIYF. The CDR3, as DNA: TGTGCCACCAGCAGAGAGCCGGGACAGGGTAGTGACACCATATATTTT. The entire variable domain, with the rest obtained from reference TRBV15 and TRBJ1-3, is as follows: DAMVIQNPRYQVTQFGKPVTLSCSQTLNHNVMYWYQQKSSQAPKLLFHYYDKDFNNEADTPDNFQSRRPNTSFCFLDIRSPGLGDTAMYLCATSREPGQGSDTIYFGEGSWLTVV.

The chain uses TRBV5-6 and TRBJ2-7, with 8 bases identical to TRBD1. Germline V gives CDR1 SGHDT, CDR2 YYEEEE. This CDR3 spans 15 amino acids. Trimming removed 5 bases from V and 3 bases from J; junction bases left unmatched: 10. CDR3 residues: CASSKDRAIGYEQYF. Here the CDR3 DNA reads TGTGCCAGCAGTAAGGACAGGGCGATAGGCTACGAGCAGTACTTC.

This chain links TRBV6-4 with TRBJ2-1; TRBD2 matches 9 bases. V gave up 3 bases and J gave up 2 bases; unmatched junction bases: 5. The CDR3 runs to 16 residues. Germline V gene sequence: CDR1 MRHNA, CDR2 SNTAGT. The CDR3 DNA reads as TGTGCCAGCAGTGAAGCACCTAGCGGGACCTACAATGAGCAGTTCTTC. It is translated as CASSEAPSGTYNEQFF.

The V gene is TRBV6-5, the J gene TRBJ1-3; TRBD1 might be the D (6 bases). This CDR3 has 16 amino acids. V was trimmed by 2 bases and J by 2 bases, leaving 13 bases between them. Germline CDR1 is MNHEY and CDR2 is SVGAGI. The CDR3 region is CASSYQGSGTGNTIYF. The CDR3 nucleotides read TGTGCCAGCAGTTACCAGGGGTCGGGGACTGGAAACACCATATATTTT.

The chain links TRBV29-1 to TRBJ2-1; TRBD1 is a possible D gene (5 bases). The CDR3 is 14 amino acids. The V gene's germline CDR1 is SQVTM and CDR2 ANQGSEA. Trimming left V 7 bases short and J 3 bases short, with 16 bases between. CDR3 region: CSALTVGVYNEQFF. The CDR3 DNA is TGCAGCGCTCTGACAGTTGGAGTCTACAATGAGCAGTTCTTC.

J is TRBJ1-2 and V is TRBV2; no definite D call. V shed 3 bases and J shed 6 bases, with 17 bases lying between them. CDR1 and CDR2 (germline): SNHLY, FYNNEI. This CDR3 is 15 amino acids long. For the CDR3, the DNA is TGTGCCAGCAGTGAGGCCCAAAGCCGAGGGCATGGCTACACCTTC. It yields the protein CASSEAQSRGHGYTF.

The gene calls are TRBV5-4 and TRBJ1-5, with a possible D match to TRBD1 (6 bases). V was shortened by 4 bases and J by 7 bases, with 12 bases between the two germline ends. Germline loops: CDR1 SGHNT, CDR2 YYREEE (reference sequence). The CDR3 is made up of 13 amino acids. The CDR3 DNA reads TGTGCCAGCAGCGGTGGCAGGGGACAGCCCCAGCATTTT. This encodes CASSGGRGQPQHF.

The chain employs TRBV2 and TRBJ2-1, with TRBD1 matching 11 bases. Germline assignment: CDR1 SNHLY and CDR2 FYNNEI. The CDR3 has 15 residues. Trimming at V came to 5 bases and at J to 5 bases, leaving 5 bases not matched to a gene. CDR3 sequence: CASSRDRGVHNEQFF. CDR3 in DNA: TGTGCCAGCAGTCGGGACAGGGGGGTCCACAATGAGCAGTTCTTC. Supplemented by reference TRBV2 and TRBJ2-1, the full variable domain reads EPEVTQTPSHQVTQMGQEVILRCVPISNHLYFYWYRQILGQKVEFLVSFYNNEISEKSEIFDDQFSVERPDGSNFTLKIRSTKLEDSAMYFCASSRDRGVHNEQFFGPGTRLTVL.

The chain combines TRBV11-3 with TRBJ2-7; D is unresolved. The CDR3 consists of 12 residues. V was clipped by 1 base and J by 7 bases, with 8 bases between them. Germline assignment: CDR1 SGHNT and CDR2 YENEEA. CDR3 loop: CASSLGSAEQYF. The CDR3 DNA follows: TGTGCCAGCAGCTTAGGGTCAGCAGAGCAGTACTTC.

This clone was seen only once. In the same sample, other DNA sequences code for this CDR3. The CDR3 DNA is TGTGCCTGGAGTAGGGGGACCGGGGAGCTGTTTTTT. Protein product: CAWSRGTGELFF. The rearrangement uses TRBV30 and TRBJ2-2; D is possibly TRBD1 (6 bases). Trimming left V 2 bases short and J 5 bases short, with 6 bases between. Germline assignment: CDR1 GTSNPN and CDR2 SVGIG (reference sequence). The CDR3 contains 12 residues.